Sequencing of this T cell receptor beta chain was carried out in a study of T cell clonality in common variable immunodeficiency. Many counts were recorded for this clone. Its target is not known. The read halts 3 residues ahead of the CDR3 end, with the missing end drawn from the germline J gene. Findings of the study overall: Fewer deletions and N-nucleotide insertions were reportedly seen in common variable immunodeficiency TCR beta sequences. CVID subjects had higher TCRbeta clonality than healthy controls, most marked in about a third. T cell subpopulation sequencing would be needed to explain CVID clonality.

CVID and control samples used equivalent genomic DNA input. Clones were read by immunoSEQ multiplex PCR, and TCRdb kept only the in-frame ones, dropping some. Listed here are about 40,000 clones without any singletons, the top ten holding roughly 3.6%. The CDR3 contains 14 residues. Germline V gene sequence: CDR1 SGHRS, CDR2 YFSETQ. V gave up 5 bases and J gave up 0 bases, with 11 bases separating them. The specimen sequenced was peripheral blood mononuclear cells. The chain uses TRBV5-1 and TRBJ1-1; D might be TRBD1 (5 bases). This TCR derives from a person aged 18 to 75 in good health. The sequenced CDR3 bases are TGCGCCAGCAGAGACAGCCGCATGAACACTGAA. This gives the protein CASRDSRMNTE. Given in full, the CDR3 is CASRDSRMNTEAFF.